These T cell receptor beta chains were read from a single sample in a study of graft-versus-host responses after intestinal transplantation. Using immunoSEQ multiplex PCR, the repertoire was profiled, and TCRdb retains in-frame clones only, with some absent. The table lists about 9,500 clones, 70% to 90% of them singletons. Sequences were derived from PBMCs, sampled roughly 35 weeks after intestinal transplant. These receptors were obtained from a human patient who received an intestinal transplant, so some T cells may come from the graft donor. Both conserved end residues are part of each CDR3. D genes are given only for firm matches. For some rows the clone size is stated as once, few or many, or as a class when expanded; others skip it.

D gene | J gene | clone size | V gene | CDR3 DNA | CDR3 protein
TRBD2 | TRBJ2-7 | NA | TRBV10-1 | TGCGCCAGCAGAATAGAGACTAGCGGGGCCTACGAGCAGTACTTC | CASRIETSGAYEQYF
NA | TRBJ1-1 | NA | TRBV9 | TGTGCCAGCAGCTTCTTGGACAGCGAAGCTTTCTTT | CASSFLDSEAFF
TRBD1 | TRBJ2-7 | NA | TRBV10-1 | TGCGCCAGCAGTGGACAGGGTAGGGTCTACGAGCAGTACTTC | CASSGQGRVYEQYF
NA | TRBJ1-5 | NA | TRBV30 | TGTGCCTGGAGTGTAGGGGGGAATAGCAATCAGCCCCAGCATTTT | CAWSVGGNSNQPQHF
TRBD1 | TRBJ1-5 | NA | TRBV10-3 | TGTGCCATCAGTGATGTAGGCAGGGGGAATCAGCCCCAGCATTTT | CAISDVGRGNQPQHF
TRBD1 | TRBJ2-2 | NA | TRBV9 | TGTGCCAGCAGCGTGGGACAGGGGGTGGCCGGGGAGCTGTTTTTT | CASSVGQGVAGELFF
NA | TRBJ1-4 | NA | TRBV10-1 | TGCGCCAGCAGTGACTCACGGGGGACTAATGAAAAACTGTTTTTT | CASSDSRGTNEKLFF
TRBD1 | TRBJ2-7 | few | TRBV7-9 | TGTGCCAGCAGCTCACAGGGGTACGAGCAGTACTTC | CASSSQGYEQYF
NA | TRBJ2-3 | NA | TRBV28 | TGTGCCAGCAGTTTCCTAGGACGGTACTTTAAAGATACGCAGTATTTT | CASSFLGRYFKDTQYF
TRBD1 | TRBJ1-4 | NA | TRBV5-5 | TGTGCCAGCTCCCGGGACAGGGGTCACACTAATGAAAAACTGTTTTTT | CASSRDRGHTNEKLFF
TRBD2 | TRBJ2-7 | once | TRBV4-2 | TGTGCCAGCAGCCAAGTTTTTGACGGGAGGGCCTACGAGCAGTACTTC | CASSQVFDGRAYEQYF
NA | TRBJ2-5 | NA | TRBV10-3 | TGTGCCATCAGTGAGTTCGTTCTACAAGAGACCCAGTACTTC | CAISEFVLQETQYF
TRBD1 | TRBJ1-2 | NA | TRBV28 | TGTGCCAGCAGTCCCCAGGGACAGGGGTGGGGCTACACCTTC | CASSPQGQGWGYTF